This TCR beta chain was sequenced for a study of T cells in localized non-small cell lung cancer. Trimming shortened V by 0 bases and J by 0 bases, and 12 bases separated the two germline ends. CDR1 is SGHDN, CDR2 FVKESK, per germline. The CDR3 is 17 residues long. Notes on this clone: Its antigen is unknown.

Data came from immunoSEQ multiplex PCR; TCRdb stores just in-frame clones and leaves some out. Of 130,000 or so clones detected, roughly 90% appear once; the ten largest clones hold around 1.8%. Study outcomes and limitations: Maximal T cell clonality occurred in uninvolved adjacent lung, with tumor ranking below it. Adjacent lung tissue had a median approximately 61 of the top 100 clones found in the tumor. The study linked higher blood T cell density to longer overall survival.

The sequence was obtained from an older female donor with stage I lung adenocarcinoma. Sequencing used peripheral blood, obtained before any cancer treatment. The chain employs TRBV14 and TRBJ2-1, with D possibly TRBD2 on 6 matching bases. The CDR3 nucleotides are TGTGCCAGCAGCCAAGACGCCCCCGGGAGCTCCTACAATGAGCAGTTCTTC. Its protein is CASSQDAPGSSYNEQFF.